Here is one TCR beta chain with its context. After removal of 5 bases from V and 5 bases from J, the junction contained 7 bases not matched to a gene. This CDR3 comprises 14 residues. Authors of the study amplified TCR beta CDR3 regions from RNA transcripts. The HTBI primer set served for first-round RT-PCR of the TCR CDR3. TCRdb fed the multiplex PCR reads into MiXCR, producing one record per CDR3 protein. The sample yields about 530,000 distinct CDR3 sequences, 17% seen once. These data are taken from a study of T cells in Graves' hyperthyroidism and ophthalmopathy. This chain joins TRBV12-3 or TRBV12-4 and TRBJ2-7; 9 bases match TRBD1. This TCR was sampled from a woman aged 18-29 years with Graves' ophthalmopathy. Input material: blood. CDR3 sequence (DNA): TGTGCCAGCAGTCCGGGACAGGGAGTGAACGAGCAGTACTTC. Encoded protein: CASSPGQGVNEQYF.